One sample yielded the 29 T cell receptor beta chains listed below, sequenced in a study of identical twins. TCRdb independently ran MiXCR on the 5' RACE reads; one entry per CDR3 protein. The sample has over 550,000 distinct CDR3 sequences; 7.1% are singletons. This sample was shared with a second study, whose subject was yellow fever vaccine responses in identical twins.

The specimen sequenced was PBMCs. The receptors come from a woman younger than 30 in good health.

This clonotype was recorded at least ten times. The chain is built from TRBV12-3 or TRBV12-4 and TRBJ2-3; 12 bases align to TRBD2. The CDR3 loop spans 16 amino acids. Trimming cost V 5 bases and J 5 bases; bases outside gene matches: 8. The CDR3 sequence: CASSLGLAGGQDTQYF. For the CDR3, the DNA is TGTGCCAGCAGTCTGGGACTAGCGGGTGGGCAAGATACGCAGTATTTT.

This chain uses TRBV20-1 with TRBJ1-1, with D maybe TRBD1 (5 bases). Germline CDR1 DFQATT, CDR2 SNEGSKA (reference sequence). The CDR3 has 14 amino acids. V was pared by 2 bases and J by 1 base, with 11 bases between. The CDR3: CSARPTGSNTEAFF. CDR3 coding DNA: TGCAGTGCTAGACCAACAGGATCGAACACTGAAGCTTTCTTT.

V is TRBV12-3 or TRBV12-4 and J is TRBJ2-7, with D possibly called TRBD1 or TRBD2 (5 bases each). The CDR3 has 14 residues. The V end was cut by 6 bases, the J end by 1 base, with 13 bases between. The CDR3 nucleotides are TGTGCCAGCAGCTCAGGGAGCCCTTCCTACGAGCAGTACTTC. It yields the protein CASSSGSPSYEQYF.

V usage is TRBV12-3 or TRBV12-4 and J usage is TRBJ2-2; D unresolved. V lost 6 bases to trimming and J lost 3 bases, with 20 bases between them. This CDR3 contains 17 residues. CDR3 protein: CASRERVWVKDTGELFF. CDR3 in DNA: TGTGCCAGCAGGGAACGAGTCTGGGTTAAGGACACCGGGGAGCTGTTTTTT.

This clonotype was recorded only once. The DNA is omitted, as the CDR3 cannot be located on it reliably, and the CDR3 follows TCRdb's listing. CDR3 loop: CASSGLVSDLTGAVFF. J is TRBJ2-2 and V is TRBV11-3. Germline V gene lookup returns CDR1 SGHNT and CDR2 YENEEA. The CDR3 length is 16 residues, termini included.

This clonotype was recorded many times. This rearrangement joins TRBV28 to TRBJ2-3; 8 bases agree with TRBD2. The CDR3 runs to 18 residues. From germline, CDR1 is MDHEN and CDR2 SYDVKM. Germline trimming cut 6 bases from V and 0 bases from J; bases unmatched to any gene: 14. The CDR3 DNA reads as TGTGCCAGCAGCCCAGGAGCGCGAGCGGGGGAGAGCACAGATACGCAGTATTTT. It is translated as CASSPGARAGESTDTQYF. The full variable domain, rest sourced from reference TRBV28 and TRBJ2-3, is DVKVTQSSRYLVKRTGEKVFLECVQDMDHENMFWYRQDPGLGLRLIYFSYDVKMKEKGDIPEGYSVSREKKERFSLILESASTNQTSMYLCASSPGARAGESTDTQYFGPGTRLTVL.

This clonotype has ten or more counts. This rearrangement joins TRBV5-1 to TRBJ2-1; D possibly corresponds to TRBD2 (6 bases). Germline CDR1 and CDR2: SGHRS and YFSETQ. The CDR3 is 14 residues long. V was clipped by 5 bases and J by 1 base, with 10 bases between them. CDR3 nucleotide sequence: TGCGCCAGCAGTAGCGGCCGATCCTACAATGAGCAGTTCTTC. It codes for CASSSGRSYNEQFF.

The table lists this clonotype with a count of one. The genes are TRBV5-5 and TRBJ2-1; the D gene could be TRBD1 or TRBD2 (5 bases each). Trimming cost V 1 base and J 6 bases, with 17 bases left between them. The germline V gene has CDR1 SGHKS and CDR2 YYEKEE (reference sequence). The CDR3 extends over 16 amino acids. CDR3 sequence reads: CASSLQGWGLGNEQFF. CDR3 in DNA: TGTGCCAGCAGCTTGCAGGGTTGGGGGTTAGGCAATGAGCAGTTCTTC.

In its sample, this clonotype was seen a few times. This chain joins TRBV3-1 and TRBJ2-7; 9 nucleotides match TRBD2. The CDR3 loop spans 19 amino acids. The ends lost 0 bases at V and 3 bases at J; junction bases unmatched: 15. The germline V gene has CDR1 LGHDT and CDR2 YNNKEL (reference sequence). This CDR3 reads CASSQDPGALSGSFYEQYF. The CDR3, as DNA: TGTGCCAGCAGCCAAGATCCGGGGGCGCTTAGCGGGAGTTTCTACGAGCAGTACTTC.

This clonotype showed up many times. CDR3 nucleotides: TGTGCCAGCAGTTTAGGGACTAAAAAGACAGATACGCAGTATTTT. This codes for CASSLGTKKTDTQYF. The chain links TRBV12-3 or TRBV12-4 to TRBJ2-3; perhaps TRBD2 as D (6 bases). Trimming pared 1 base from V and 3 bases from J, leaving 11 bases between. The CDR3 is 15 amino acids.

This clonotype was detected only a few times. The rearrangement joins TRBV5-1 to TRBJ2-1; TRBD2 matches 9 bases. The CDR3 is 15 amino acids. V shed 6 bases and J 0 bases; nucleotides not matched to a gene: 4. The germline V gene has CDR1 SGHRS and CDR2 YFSETQ. Here the CDR3 reads CASTSGGLSYNEQFF. The CDR3 DNA reads TGCGCCAGCACCAGCGGGGGGCTCTCCTACAATGAGCAGTTCTTC.

This clonotype turned up a few times. The V and J genes are TRBV18 and TRBJ2-1; 13 nucleotides line up with TRBD2. Germline CDR1 is KGHSH and CDR2 is LQKENI. CDR3 length equals 16 residues. V shed 4 bases and J 3 bases; nucleotides not matched to a gene: 3. As DNA, the CDR3 is TGTGCCAGCTCACTGGGGACTAGCGGGATCTACAATGAGCAGTTCTTC. Its protein product is CASSLGTSGIYNEQFF.

This clonotype appeared a few times. The chain is built from TRBV20-1 and TRBJ2-1, with TRBD2 matching over 7 bases. Germline CDR1 is DFQATT and CDR2 is SNEGSKA (reference sequence). The junction had 3 bases not matched to a gene; V was cut back by 1 base and J by 0 bases. This CDR3 is 15 amino acids long. The CDR3, as DNA: TGCAGTGCTAGAGGGAGCGGGAACTCCTACAATGAGCAGTTCTTC. The encoded protein is CSARGSGNSYNEQFF.

The chain recombines TRBV20-1 with TRBJ1-1; 12 bases agree with TRBD1. Germline values: CDR1 DFQATT, CDR2 SNEGSKA (reference sequence). With 0 bases clipped from V and 6 bases from J, the junction kept 14 bases outside the gene matches. The length of the CDR3 is 18 residues. The CDR3 nucleotides read TGCAGTGCTAGAGAAGCCACCGGGACAGGGGGCTCGAGGTCTGAAGCTTTCTTT. Residues: CSAREATGTGGSRSEAFF.

The rearrangement joins TRBV12-3 or TRBV12-4 to TRBJ2-7, with D tentatively TRBD2 (5 bases). The CDR3 has 13 residues. Trimming took off 7 bases at V and 1 base at J, with 11 bases between the two ends. In DNA, the CDR3 is TGTGCCAGCAAACGCAGGAGGTCCTACGAGCAGTACTTC. As protein: CASKRRRSYEQYF.

This clonotype was picked up a small number of times. The V call is TRBV5-1, the J call TRBJ2-3, with 11 bases matching TRBD2. After removal of 4 bases from V and 2 bases from J, the junction contained 9 bases not matched to a gene. This CDR3 is built from 17 residues. Germline CDR1 and CDR2: SGHRS and YFSETQ. The CDR3 nucleotides are TGCGCCAGCAGCCACACGACTAGCGGGGCGACCACAGATACGCAGTATTTT. Translated: CASSHTTSGATTDTQYF.

This clonotype occurred a few times. The CDR3 sequence is CASSEGGGFATEAFF. The CDR3 region has the DNA TGTGCCAGCAGCGAGGGGGGGGGATTCGCCACTGAAGCTTTCTTT. This rearrangement joins TRBV9 to TRBJ1-1, with a tentative D call TRBD1 (6 bases). The ends were cut back, 3 bases at V and 4 bases at J, with 16 bases in the middle. The CDR3 has 15 amino acids. Per the germline V gene, CDR1 is SGDLS and CDR2 is YYNGEE.

The rearrangement uses TRBV6-5 and TRBJ1-5, with TRBD1 identical over 9 bases. Germline lookup yields CDR1 MNHEY and CDR2 SVGAGI. This CDR3 spans 17 amino acids. The V and J ends lost 6 bases and 5 bases, in that order; junction bases with no gene match: 14. The CDR3 region is CASRPLPGQGMDQPQHF. CDR3 DNA sequence: TGTGCCAGCAGGCCTCTTCCGGGACAGGGAATGGATCAGCCCCAGCATTTT.

This clonotype was detected many times. The CDR3 spells CASSLEVYEQYF. The CDR3 DNA reads TGTGCCAGCAGTTTAGAGGTCTACGAGCAGTACTTC. The rearrangement uses TRBV12-3 or TRBV12-4 and TRBJ2-7; D ambiguous. The V end lost 1 base, the J end lost 3 bases, and 4 bases lay between the germline ends. The CDR3 length is 12 residues.

Ten or more counts support this clonotype. The chain couples TRBV20-1 to TRBJ2-1, with D perhaps TRBD2 (6 bases). The CDR3 covers 15 residues. V lost 3 bases and J lost 2, with 14 bases in between. Looked up from germline, CDR1 is DFQATT and CDR2 is SNEGSKA (reference sequence). The CDR3 protein is CSARVGSGAYNEQFF. CDR3 coding DNA: TGCAGTGCTAGGGTTGGTAGCGGAGCCTACAATGAGCAGTTCTTC.

This clonotype has at least ten counts. The chain links TRBV20-1 to TRBJ1-2, with 8 bases lining up with TRBD1. The junction had 5 bases not matched to a gene; V was cut back by 3 bases and J by 2 bases. CDR1 is DFQATT and CDR2 is SNEGSKA in the germline V gene (reference sequence). CDR3 length equals 14 residues. Written as DNA, the CDR3 is TGCAGTGCTAGCTCCGGGACAGGAAACTATGGCTACACCTTC. It yields the protein CSASSGTGNYGYTF.

This clonotype has just a few counts. This chain uses TRBV14 with TRBJ2-2; D may match TRBD1 or TRBD2 (5 bases each). CDR3 length: 17 residues. The V end lost 4 bases, the J end lost 6 bases, and 21 bases lay between the germline ends. Germline loops: CDR1 SGHDN, CDR2 FVKESK. CDR3 in DNA: TGTGCCAGCAGCCCTTTGGGGTTTGGGACGCCGCCCGGGGAGCTGTTTTTT. This sequence encodes CASSPLGFGTPPGELFF.

This clonotype was counted many times. The chain combines TRBV9 with TRBJ2-7; D ambiguous. V lost 5 bases to trimming and J lost 5 bases, with 11 bases between them. Germline values: CDR1 SGDLS, CDR2 YYNGEE. This CDR3 contains 12 residues. The CDR3 DNA reads TGTGCCAGCAGGGGCGTGTATCACGAGCAGTACTTC. Translation: CASRGVYHEQYF.

This clonotype was detected a few times. A much larger clone is a single base away; this may be a read error. This chain joins TRBV20-1 and TRBJ2-5; TRBD2 matches 12 bases. This CDR3 has 16 amino acids. CDR1 is DFQATT, CDR2 SNEGSKA, per germline (reference sequence). The CDR3 protein is CCANPTGLAGQETQYF. The CDR3 DNA is TGCTGTGCCAACCCAACCGGACTAGCGGGACAAGAGACCCAGTACTTC.

This clonotype was counted ten times or more. The chain recombines TRBV6-1 with TRBJ1-1; tentative D call: TRBD1 (5 bases). V was clipped by 7 bases and J by 2 bases, with 20 bases between them. Germline assignment: CDR1 MNHNS and CDR2 SASEGT. There are 16 residues in the CDR3. CDR3 protein: CASNPRGHRINTEAFF. The CDR3 DNA reads as TGTGCCAGCAACCCTAGAGGGCACAGGATTAACACTGAAGCTTTCTTT.

V is TRBV4-1 and J is TRBJ1-2, with 7 bases matching TRBD1. Germline loops: CDR1 MGHRA, CDR2 YSYEKL. Trimming removed 4 bases from V and 3 bases from J; junction bases left unmatched: 5. This CDR3 comprises 14 residues. The CDR3, as DNA: TGCGCCAGCAGCCCGACAGGGAATGACTATGGCTACACCTTC. It codes for CASSPTGNDYGYTF.

The V and J genes are TRBV20-1 and TRBJ2-3; D unclear. The CDR3 totals 14 residues. Per the germline V gene, CDR1 is DFQATT and CDR2 is SNEGSKA (reference sequence). The V gene lost 4 bases and the J gene lost 2 bases, with 13 bases spanning the gap. CDR3 region: CSAILRRATDTQYF. CDR3 nucleotides: TGCAGTGCTATCCTACGCCGGGCCACAGATACGCAGTATTTT.

This clonotype has more than one count but fewer than ten. The V gene is TRBV7-9, the J gene TRBJ2-2; D may be TRBD1 or TRBD2 (5 bases each). The germline V gene has CDR1 SEHNR and CDR2 FQNEAQ (reference sequence). This CDR3 has 12 residues. Trimming removed 11 bases from V and 5 bases from J, with 12 bases in between. This CDR3 reads CAWGKTTGELFF. The DNA for the CDR3 is TGTGCCTGGGGGAAAACAACCGGGGAGCTGTTTTTT.

This clonotype showed up many times. The CDR3 spells CASSLFSGSKNSYEQYF. The DNA of the CDR3 is TGTGCCAGCAGTTTGTTTAGCGGGAGTAAAAATTCCTACGAGCAGTACTTC. This chain uses TRBV12-3 or TRBV12-4 with TRBJ2-7, with TRBD2 identical over 9 bases. The CDR3 covers 17 residues. The J segment lost 1 base and the V segment lost 3 bases, leaving 10 bases of the junction unmatched.